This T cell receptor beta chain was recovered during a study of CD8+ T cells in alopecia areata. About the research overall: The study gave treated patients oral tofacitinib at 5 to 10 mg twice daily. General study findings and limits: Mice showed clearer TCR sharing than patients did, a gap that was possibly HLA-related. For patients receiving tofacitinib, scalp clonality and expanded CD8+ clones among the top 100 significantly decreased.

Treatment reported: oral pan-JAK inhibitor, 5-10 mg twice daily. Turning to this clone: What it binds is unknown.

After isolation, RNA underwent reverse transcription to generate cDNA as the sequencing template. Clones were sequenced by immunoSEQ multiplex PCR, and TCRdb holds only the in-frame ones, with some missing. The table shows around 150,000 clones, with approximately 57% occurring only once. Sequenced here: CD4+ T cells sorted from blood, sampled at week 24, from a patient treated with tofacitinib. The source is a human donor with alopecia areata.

DNA of the CDR3: TGTGCCAGCAGCCTTTCCGGGACAGCTACCTACGAGCAGTACTTC. This codes for CASSLSGTATYEQYF. The chain employs TRBV7-2 and TRBJ2-7; 7 bases are shared with TRBD1. The CDR3 length is 15 residues. Trimming cost V 5 bases and J 2 bases; bases outside gene matches: 9. CDR1 is SGHTA, CDR2 FQGNSA, per germline.